One and the same sample provided the 22 T cell receptor beta chains below, sequenced in a study of cytomegalovirus exposure and HLA in healthy donors. PCR involved 60 Vbeta and 13 Jbeta primers. Here immunoSEQ multiplex PCR was the method, and the copy in TCRdb shows in-frame clones only, minus some. The sample includes around 140,000 clones. The sequenced sample consisted of PBMCs. The receptors were sampled from a male donor in good health and CMV-seronegative.

The chain carries TRBV6-5 and TRBJ2-7, with 9 bases identical to TRBD1. Germline lookup yields CDR1 MNHEY and CDR2 SVGAGI. The CDR3 is 16 residues long. Trimming at V came to 2 bases and at J to 4 bases, leaving 9 bases not matched to a gene. CDR3 sequence: CASSYRPRDRAYEQYF. DNA for the CDR3: TGTGCCAGCAGTTACAGGCCCCGGGACAGGGCGTACGAGCAGTACTTC.

This chain links TRBV18 with TRBJ2-3; 9 bases agree with TRBD1. In germline, CDR1 is KGHSH, CDR2 LQKENI. With V trimmed by 4 bases and J by 2 bases, 4 bases remained unmatched. This CDR3 has 15 amino acids. The CDR3 DNA follows: TGTGCCAGCTCACTCAGACAGGGGGACACAGATACGCAGTATTTT. This translates into CASSLRQGDTDTQYF.

J is TRBJ2-6 and V is TRBV27, with 7 positions matching TRBD2. After removal of 4 bases from V and 0 bases from J, the junction contained 12 bases not matched to a gene. Germline CDR1 and CDR2: MNHEY and SMNVEV (reference sequence). The CDR3 contains 19 residues. The DNA for the CDR3 is TGTGCCAGCAGTTCAGCGGGGCGTGGGCGGAACTCTGGGGCCAACGTCCTGACTTTC. Its protein product is CASSSAGRGRNSGANVLTF.

The V gene is TRBV11-2, the J gene TRBJ1-6; 7 bases map to TRBD1. Germline V gives CDR1 SGHAT, CDR2 FQNNGV. J was trimmed by 6 bases and V by 8 bases; bases with no gene match: 4. CDR3 length: 13 amino acids. CDR3 sequence reads: CASDRQGNSPLHF. The CDR3 DNA follows: TGTGCCAGCGATCGACAGGGTAATTCACCCCTCCACTTT.

The J gene is TRBJ1-1, the V gene TRBV7-2; D is unresolved. V lost 1 base and J 6 bases, leaving 9 bases between the germline ends. This CDR3 has 13 residues. Germline V CDR1 and CDR2: SGHTA, FQGNSA. The CDR3 region has the DNA TGTGCCAGCAGCTTAGTTCGCAGCGCTGAAGCTTTCTTT. Residues: CASSLVRSAEAFF.

As for this clone: This sample also contains other DNA sequences that code for the same CDR3. J is TRBJ1-1 and V is TRBV19; tentative D call: TRBD1 (5 bases). Germline V gene sequence: CDR1 LNHDA, CDR2 SQIVND (reference sequence). This CDR3 spans 15 amino acids. V shed 1 base and J shed 0 bases, with 9 bases lying between them. DNA for the CDR3: TGTGCCAGTAGTATAGGGGGCACTTTGAACACTGAAGCTTTCTTT. Translation gives CASSIGGTLNTEAFF.

The chain is built from TRBV4-1 and TRBJ2-2; the D gene is possibly TRBD1 (5 bases). V shed 1 base and J shed 5 bases, with 11 bases lying between them. Germline lookup yields CDR1 MGHRA and CDR2 YSYEKL. CDR3 size: 15 residues. CDR3: CASSQGSGITGELFF. Written as DNA, the CDR3 is TGCGCCAGCAGCCAAGGATCAGGGATTACCGGGGAGCTGTTTTTT.

V and J are TRBV6-4 and TRBJ2-7; D unclear. Germline V gene lookup returns CDR1 MRHNA and CDR2 SNTAGT. The length of the CDR3 is 12 residues. Trimming stripped 5 bases from V and 2 bases from J, with 7 bases between. CDR3 coding DNA: TGTGCCAGCAGTAATGTAACCTACGAGCAGTACTTC. This codes for CASSNVTYEQYF.

This rearrangement joins TRBV25-1 to TRBJ2-1; weak D call: TRBD1 (5 bases). The length of the CDR3 is 14 residues. Germline V lookup: CDR1 MGHDK, CDR2 SYGVNS. Deletions cut 5 bases from V and 5 bases from J, with 13 bases between. The CDR3 DNA reads as TGTGCCAGCAGTATCCAAGGGGTAAACAATGAGCAGTTCTTC. Translated, it gives CASSIQGVNNEQFF.

The V and J genes are TRBV11-2 and TRBJ2-5; D might be TRBD1 (6 bases). This CDR3 comprises 18 residues. From germline, CDR1 is SGHAT and CDR2 FQNNGV. V lost 5 bases to trimming and J lost 6 bases, with 28 bases between them. CDR3 protein: CASSLGRGPLLDLQTQYF. The CDR3 bases are TGTGCCAGCAGCCTGGGCAGGGGCCCGCTGTTAGACCTTCAGACCCAGTACTTC.

This rearrangement joins TRBV2 to TRBJ2-2; 7 bases map to TRBD1. The CDR3 contains 15 residues. Germline CDR1 reads SNHLY; CDR2 reads FYNNEI. J was trimmed by 5 bases and V by 5 bases; bases with no gene match: 8. The CDR3 DNA reads TGTGCCAGCAGTCCCGAGACAGGGAGTACCGGGGAGCTGTTTTTT. This sequence encodes CASSPETGSTGELFF.

V gene TRBV19 combines with J gene TRBJ1-1; the D is unclear. The germline CDR1 and CDR2 sequences are LNHDA and SQIVND (reference sequence). This CDR3 region has 13 residues. V lost 4 bases and J lost 8, with 14 bases in between. The CDR3 DNA sequence: TGTGCCAGTAGTACTCGGTCAGGATTCGAAGCTTTCTTT. Encoded protein: CASSTRSGFEAFF. Full variable domain (missing parts from reference TRBV19 and TRBJ1-1): DGGITQSPKYLFRKEGQNVTLSCEQNLNHDAMYWYRQDPGQGLRLIYYSQIVNDFQKGDIAEGYSVSREKKESFPLTVTSAQKNPTAFYLCASSTRSGFEAFFGQGTRLTVV.

This chain uses TRBV30 with TRBJ2-3; D is unclear. V lost 4 bases to trimming and J lost 3 bases, with 11 bases between them. Germline V gene data show CDR1 as GTSNPN and CDR2 as SVGIG (reference sequence). The CDR3 totals 13 residues. The CDR3 coding sequence is TGTGCCTGGACCGTCCGGTGGACAGATACGCAGTATTTT. As protein: CAWTVRWTDTQYF.

This sequence joins TRBV9 and TRBJ1-1; D call uncertain. V was cut by 0 bases and J by 3 bases, with 15 bases left in between. This CDR3 has 16 residues. Per germline, CDR1 SGDLS and CDR2 YYNGEE. The CDR3 here is CASSVVGGYGDTEAFF. The CDR3 nucleotides read TGTGCCAGCAGCGTAGTAGGCGGCTACGGGGACACTGAAGCTTTCTTT.

The rearrangement uses TRBV10-3 and TRBJ2-5, with D perhaps TRBD2 (5 bases). V was pared by 11 bases and J by 3 bases, with 22 bases between. CDR1 is ENHRY, CDR2 SYGVKD, per germline. This CDR3 is built from 15 residues. DNA of the CDR3: TGTGCCTCCCGCTCCGGGGTCCGAGGGAAAGAGACCCAGTACTTC. It yields the protein CASRSGVRGKETQYF.

The chain has TRBV5-1 and TRBJ2-5; 9 bases line up with TRBD2. Germline V gives CDR1 SGHRS, CDR2 YFSETQ. This CDR3 is built from 16 residues. V lost 4 bases to trimming and J lost 4 bases; unmatched junction nucleotides: 11. The CDR3 loop reads CASSPVAGVRRETQYF. CDR3 coding DNA: TGCGCCAGCAGCCCCGTAGCGGGGGTTCGACGAGAGACCCAGTACTTC.

The rearrangement links TRBV18 to TRBJ1-1, with TRBD1 matching 10 bases. The CDR3 runs 13 residues. Looked up from germline, CDR1 is KGHSH and CDR2 is LQKENI. V trimming: 5 bases; J trimming: 5 bases; junction bases outside the gene matches: 2. CDR3 coding DNA: TGTGCCAGCTCAGTGGGACAGGGGACTGAAGCTTTCTTT. Translating gives CASSVGQGTEAFF. Using reference TRBV18 and TRBJ1-1 for the parts outside the CDR3, the full variable domain is NAGVMQNPRHLVRRRGQEARLRCSPMKGHSHVYWYRQLPEEGLKFMVYLQKENIIDESGMPKERFSAEFPKEGPSILRIQQVVRGDSAAYFCASSVGQGTEAFFGQGTRLTVV.

The V call is TRBV5-1, the J call TRBJ1-2; 7 bases agree with TRBD1. The ends lost 3 bases at V and 6 bases at J; junction bases unmatched: 5. The CDR3 contains 13 residues. Germline V lookup: CDR1 SGHRS, CDR2 YFSETQ. CDR3 region: CASSSSGTDGYTF. In DNA, the CDR3 is TGCGCCAGCAGCTCCTCCGGGACAGATGGCTACACCTTC.

The J gene is TRBJ2-1, the V gene TRBV2; no clear D gene. The CDR3 is 14 residues long. Germline loops: CDR1 SNHLY, CDR2 FYNNEI. The ends were cut back, 6 bases at V and 0 bases at J, with 9 bases in the middle. CDR3 nucleotides: TGTGCCAGCAGGTCGGAGAGCTCCTACAATGAGCAGTTCTTC. It yields the protein CASRSESSYNEQFF. Based on the CDR3 plus reference TRBV2 and TRBJ2-1, the full variable domain is EPEVTQTPSHQVTQMGQEVILRCVPISNHLYFYWYRQILGQKVEFLVSFYNNEISEKSEIFDDQFSVERPDGSNFTLKIRSTKLEDSAMYFCASRSESSYNEQFFGPGTRLTVL.

The V and J genes are TRBV7-9 and TRBJ1-1, with D possibly matching TRBD1 (5 bases). The V gene's germline CDR1 is SEHNR and CDR2 FQNEAQ (reference sequence). The length of the CDR3 is 12 residues. Trimming left V 10 bases short and J 6 bases short, with 15 bases between. Written as DNA, the CDR3 is TGTGCCACAACGGGGGTTGGTTCTGAAGCTTTCTTT. Translated: CATTGVGSEAFF.

The genes are TRBV7-9 and TRBJ2-1, with 10 bases aligning to TRBD2. CDR3 length: 15 residues. The germline V gene has CDR1 SEHNR and CDR2 FQNEAQ (reference sequence). J was trimmed by 8 bases and V by 5 bases; bases with no gene match: 9. CDR3 residues: CASSTSSGGWDEQFF. The CDR3 DNA reads as TGTGCCAGCAGCACCTCTAGCGGGGGTTGGGATGAGCAGTTCTTC.

The gene calls are TRBV12-5 and TRBJ1-1; no firm D call. This CDR3 is built from 13 residues. The V end was cut by 7 bases, the J end by 11 bases, with 20 bases between. CDR1 and CDR2 from the germline V gene are LGHNT and FRNRAP. CDR3 amino acids: CASAALLGGEAFF. The CDR3 region has the DNA TGTGCTAGTGCCGCCCTCTTGGGAGGTGAGGCTTTCTTT.